Below, 30 T cell receptor beta chains from the same sample are listed, as sequenced in a study of tumor T cells in aggressive B-cell lymphoma. Only in-frame clones appear in the TCRdb table, and some are missing; sequencing was by immunoSEQ multiplex PCR. The table lists 7,500 to 9,500 clones, approximately 83% of them singletons. Sequences were obtained from tumor tissue. These TCRs come from an adult with diffuse large B cell lymphoma.

This chain links TRBV7-2 with TRBJ2-5; 7 bases agree with TRBD2. V was pared by 1 base and J by 1 base, with 9 bases of the junction left unmatched. This CDR3 has 17 amino acids. Germline V gives CDR1 SGHTA, CDR2 FQGNSA. The CDR3 loop is CASSLVVTSGVQETQYF. In DNA form, the CDR3 reads TGTGCCAGCAGCTTAGTAGTAACCAGCGGGGTCCAAGAGACCCAGTACTTC.

The chain joins TRBV19 to TRBJ2-4, with TRBD1 matching over 7 bases. The V and J ends lost 3 bases and 0 bases, in that order; junction bases with no gene match: 5. Germline values: CDR1 LNHDA, CDR2 SQIVND (reference sequence). The CDR3 has 16 residues. The CDR3 protein is CASSIRQGLAKNIQYF. Here the CDR3 DNA reads TGTGCCAGTAGTATCCGACAGGGCCTAGCCAAAAACATTCAGTACTTC.

This chain uses TRBV6-5 with TRBJ2-7; tentative D call: TRBD1 (6 bases). V dropped 7 bases and J dropped 5 bases, with 12 bases sitting between them. Germline V gene sequence: CDR1 MNHEY, CDR2 SVGAGI. This CDR3 region has 12 residues. CDR3 coding DNA: TGTGCCAGCAACGAGGGGGTTGACGAGCAGTACTTC. This codes for CASNEGVDEQYF.

The genes are TRBV30 and TRBJ2-7; D is undetermined. CDR3 length equals 11 residues. Germline-derived CDR1 and CDR2 are GTSNPN and SVGIG (reference sequence). V gave up 1 base and J gave up 3 bases, with 4 bases separating them. This CDR3 reads CAWSGVYEQYF. The CDR3 DNA follows: TGTGCCTGGAGTGGAGTCTACGAGCAGTACTTC.

In DNA, the CDR3 is TGTGCCAGCAGCTACGACACGGGGGTCTCCTACGAGCAGTACTTC. This gives the protein CASSYDTGVSYEQYF. This chain connects TRBV14 to TRBJ2-7; tentatively, D is TRBD2 (6 bases). Germline CDR1 is SGHDN and CDR2 is FVKESK. This CDR3 has 15 residues. V lost 5 bases, J lost 0 bases, and 14 bases lay in between. Supplemented by reference TRBV14 and TRBJ2-7, the full variable domain reads EAGVTQFPSHSVIEKGQTVTLRCDPISGHDNLYWYRRVMGKEIKFLLHFVKESKQDESGMPNNRFLAERTGGTYSTLKVQPAELEDSGVYFCASSYDTGVSYEQYFGPGTRLTVT.

This chain links TRBV7-9 with TRBJ2-7; TRBD1 aligns across 7 bases. The CDR3 consists of 14 residues. Germline assignment: CDR1 SEHNR and CDR2 FQNEAQ (reference sequence). V shed 6 bases and J 5 bases; nucleotides not matched to a gene: 10. For the CDR3, the DNA is TGTGCCAGCAGACGTGGGGACAGCAGCAACGAGCAGTACTTC. It yields the protein CASRRGDSSNEQYF.

This clone was picked up a small number of times. The rearrangement joins TRBV11-1 to TRBJ2-1; 10 nucleotides line up with TRBD1. CDR1 and CDR2 from the germline V gene are SGHAT and FQDESV (reference sequence). J gave up 6 bases and V 5 bases, and 10 bases lay outside the gene matches. The CDR3 sequence is 16 residues long. In DNA, the CDR3 is TGTGCCAGCAGCACCGCCCGGGACAGGGGACGCAATGAGCAGTTCTTC. Translation gives CASSTARDRGRNEQFF. Using reference TRBV11-1 and TRBJ2-1 for the parts outside the CDR3, the full variable domain is EAEVAQSPRYKITEKSQAVAFWCDPISGHATLYWYRQILGQGPELLVQFQDESVVDDSQLPKDRFSAERLKGVDSTLKIQPAELGDSAMYLCASSTARDRGRNEQFFGPGTRLTVL.

In nucleotides, the CDR3 is TGTGCCAGCAGCCTAGACAGGGGTGGGCAGCCCCAGCATTTT. Encoded protein: CASSLDRGGQPQHF. The chain is built from TRBV6-5 and TRBJ1-5; 8 positions match TRBD1. The germline gives CDR1 MNHEY, CDR2 SVGAGI. CDR3 size: 14 residues. After removal of 6 bases from V and 7 bases from J, the junction contained 8 bases not matched to a gene.

The CDR3 loop reads CASSLSSRGSSEAFF. The CDR3 region has the DNA TGTGCCAGCAGCTTGTCCTCCAGGGGTAGTTCTGAAGCTTTCTTT. V and J are TRBV5-4 and TRBJ1-1; D may be TRBD1 (6 bases). The germline V gene encodes CDR1 SGHNT and CDR2 YYREEE (reference sequence). The CDR3 sequence is 15 residues long. Trimming took off 1 base at V and 6 bases at J, with 16 bases between the two ends.

The V and J genes are TRBV29-1 and TRBJ1-5; D remains ambiguous. The germline V gene encodes CDR1 SQVTM and CDR2 ANQGSEA. This CDR3 is built from 12 residues. Trimming took 6 bases from V and 4 from J, leaving 10 bases between them. The CDR3 region is CSVRVTNQPQHF. The CDR3 nucleotides read TGCAGCGTGCGGGTTACTAATCAGCCCCAGCATTTT.

Remarks on this clone: Because the CDR3 is missing its conserved closing phenylalanine or tryptophan, this is likely a read error. The gene calls are TRBV30 and TRBJ1-1; D might be TRBD1 (6 bases). Germline V gene data show CDR1 as GTSNPN and CDR2 as SVGIG (reference sequence). This CDR3 spans 12 amino acids. The CDR3 is CAWGQQNTEAFL. CDR3 coding DNA: TGTGCCTGGGGACAGCAGAACACTGAGGCTTTCCTT.

The chain carries TRBV6-4 and TRBJ1-2, with 9 bases identical to TRBD1. Germline V CDR1 and CDR2: MRHNA, SNTAGT. V shed 7 bases and J 5 bases; nucleotides not matched to a gene: 8. The CDR3 covers 14 residues. Written as DNA, the CDR3 is TGTGCCAGCAAGTCGGGACAGGGATTATATGGCTACACCTTC. It yields the protein CASKSGQGLYGYTF.

This chain uses TRBV11-2 with TRBJ2-6; D uncertain. V was cut by 1 base and J by 0 bases, with 10 bases left in between. The V gene's germline CDR1 is SGHAT and CDR2 FQNNGV. The CDR3 has 17 residues. CDR3 coding DNA: TGTGCCAGCAGCTTAGTTGTATCGGTCTCTGGGGCCAACGTCCTGACTTTC. This translates into CASSLVVSVSGANVLTF. The whole variable domain, remainder taken from reference TRBV11-2 and TRBJ2-6, is EAGVAQSPRYKIIEKRQSVAFWCNPISGHATLYWYQQILGQGPKLLIQFQNNGVVDDSQLPKDRFSAERLKGVDSTLKIQPAKLEDSAVYLCASSLVVSVSGANVLTFGAGSRLTVL.

The chain recombines TRBV7-9 with TRBJ1-5; tentatively, D is TRBD1 (6 bases). The germline V gene has CDR1 SEHNR and CDR2 FQNEAQ (reference sequence). This CDR3 contains 14 residues. The V and J ends lost 5 bases and 6 bases respectively, with 14 bases between them. CDR3 loop: CASSPPGEGQPQHF. Here the CDR3 DNA reads TGTGCCAGCAGCCCCCCAGGGGAGGGTCAGCCCCAGCATTTT.

Concerning this clone itself: A much larger clone lies a single base off, so this may be a read error. The rearrangement links TRBV13 to TRBJ1-1; D uncertain. This CDR3 has 11 amino acids. Germline CDR1 PRHDT, CDR2 FYEKMQ (reference sequence). As DNA, the CDR3 is TGTGCCAGCAGCGCAGAATCTGAAGTTTTCTTT. Amino acids: CASSAESEVFF.

In this sample, this clone turned up a few times. The rearrangement uses TRBV27 and TRBJ2-7; no definite D call. Germline CDR1 and CDR2: MNHEY and SMNVEV (reference sequence). V dropped 2 bases and J dropped 6 bases, with 8 bases sitting between them. The CDR3 spans 12 residues. The CDR3 region is CASSLGSGEQYF. The CDR3 nucleotides read TGTGCCAGCAGTTTAGGGTCAGGCGAGCAGTACTTC.

V is TRBV5-5 and J is TRBJ2-5; D is unclear. V lost 2 bases and J 1 base, leaving 6 bases between the germline ends. Germline assignment: CDR1 SGHKS and CDR2 YYEKEE (reference sequence). The CDR3 spans 13 residues. The CDR3 loop is CASSFHSQETQYF. The DNA of the CDR3 is TGTGCCAGCAGCTTTCACAGCCAAGAGACCCAGTACTTC.

The V call is TRBV18, the J call TRBJ2-7, with TRBD1 matching 8 bases. J gave up 7 bases and V 5 bases, and 10 bases lay outside the gene matches. The CDR3 contains 14 residues. Germline CDR1 KGHSH, CDR2 LQKENI. The CDR3 sequence is CASSSRTGREEQYF. The CDR3 DNA reads as TGTGCCAGCTCATCCCGGACAGGGCGCGAAGAGCAGTACTTC.

This clone was recorded only once. The rearrangement joins TRBV7-6 to TRBJ2-7; 8 positions agree with TRBD2. J gave up 2 bases and V 2 bases, and 2 bases lay outside the gene matches. The CDR3 is 14 residues long. Germline V lookup: CDR1 SGHVS, CDR2 FNYEAQ. Written as DNA, the CDR3 is TGTGCCAGCAGCTTAACAGCGGGAGCCTACGAGCAGTACTTC. Translating gives CASSLTAGAYEQYF.

CDR3: CASSVELAGAYEQFF. In nucleotides, the CDR3 is TGTGCCAGCAGCGTAGAACTAGCGGGAGCATATGAGCAGTTCTTC. The chain combines TRBV9 with TRBJ2-1, with 11 positions matching TRBD2. V trimming: 0 bases; J trimming: 8 bases; junction bases outside the gene matches: 4. The CDR3 is made up of 15 amino acids. Looked up from germline, CDR1 is SGDLS and CDR2 is YYNGEE.

The rearrangement links TRBV11-3 to TRBJ2-2, with D possibly matching TRBD1 (5 bases). V was clipped by 5 bases and J by 2 bases, with 12 bases between them. Germline CDR1 SGHNT, CDR2 YENEEA. This CDR3 has 15 residues. CDR3 DNA: TGTGCCAGCAGCCCGACAGCCCTTAACACCGGGGAGCTGTTTTTT. Residues: CASSPTALNTGELFF.

V gene TRBV7-3 combines with J gene TRBJ1-1; D remains ambiguous. With 1 base removed from V and 1 base from J, the gap between germline ends came to 7 bases. CDR3 length equals 14 residues. The germline CDR1 and CDR2 sequences are SGHTA and FQGTGA. The CDR3 region is CASSLNGRNTEAFF. CDR3 nucleotide sequence: TGTGCCAGCAGCTTAAATGGCAGGAACACTGAAGCTTTCTTT.

The rearrangement joins TRBV5-1 to TRBJ2-7, with TRBD1 matching over 11 bases. The trim removed 4 bases at V and 3 bases at J, leaving 3 bases unmatched. CDR1 SGHRS and CDR2 YFSETQ come from the germline V gene. CDR3 length: 14 amino acids. The CDR3 reads CASSIGTGGYEQYF. DNA of the CDR3: TGCGCCAGCAGCATCGGGACAGGGGGCTACGAGCAGTACTTC.

The chain recombines TRBV30 with TRBJ1-4, with 9 bases lining up with TRBD1. The trim removed 4 bases at V and 8 bases at J, leaving 5 bases unmatched. The CDR3 covers 13 residues. CDR1 GTSNPN and CDR2 SVGIG come from the germline V gene (reference sequence). CDR3 bases: TGTGCCTGGATGGACAGGGGCTGGGAAAAACTGTTTTTT. This translates into CAWMDRGWEKLFF.

This clone was detected only once. The rearrangement joins TRBV11-1 to TRBJ1-4, with no clear D. Germline V gene sequence: CDR1 SGHAT, CDR2 FQDESV (reference sequence). The CDR3 is made up of 15 amino acids. V lost 5 bases and J lost 1, with 11 bases in between. CDR3 bases: TGTGCCAGCAGCGCAAACATCGAAACTAATGAAAAACTGTTTTTT. It codes for CASSANIETNEKLFF.

The chain has TRBV28 and TRBJ2-3; 7 nucleotides align to TRBD2. CDR1 is MDHEN and CDR2 is SYDVKM in the germline V gene. The CDR3 consists of 15 residues. The V segment lost 6 bases and the J segment 1 base; nucleotides outside the gene matches: 7. In DNA, the CDR3 is TGTGCCAGCAGCGGTGCGGGAGCAGGCACAGATACGCAGTATTTT. Encoded protein: CASSGAGAGTDTQYF.

The V and J genes are TRBV5-4 and TRBJ2-5; weak D call: TRBD1 (6 bases). Germline V gene sequence: CDR1 SGHNT, CDR2 YYREEE (reference sequence). There are 14 residues in the CDR3. The V gene lost 0 bases and the J gene lost 3 bases, with 9 bases spanning the gap. Here the CDR3 DNA reads TGTGCCAGCAGCTTGGCCAGGACAGAAGAGACCCAGTACTTC. It codes for CASSLARTEETQYF.

The J gene is TRBJ2-7, the V gene TRBV9; 9 bases match TRBD2. This CDR3 is built from 20 residues. Per the germline V gene, CDR1 is SGDLS and CDR2 is YYNGEE. V lost 3 bases and J lost 3; bases outside the gene matches: 22. The CDR3 nucleotides read TGTGCCAGCAGCGGAGGCCACAGGACTTCCGCGGCTAGCGGGGACTACGAGCAGTACTTC. Encoded protein: CASSGGHRTSAASGDYEQYF.

The J gene is TRBJ2-3, the V gene TRBV6-5; 9 positions agree with TRBD1. With V trimmed by 4 bases and J by 1 base, 3 bases remained unmatched. CDR1 is MNHEY, CDR2 SVGAGI, per germline. The CDR3 covers 15 residues. The CDR3 loop is CASSLQGARTDTQYF. The CDR3 DNA follows: TGTGCCAGCAGTTTACAGGGGGCGCGCACAGATACGCAGTATTTT.

V usage is TRBV5-1 and J usage is TRBJ2-1; 7 nucleotides align to TRBD1. Per germline, CDR1 SGHRS and CDR2 YFSETQ. The V and J ends lost 3 bases and 10 bases, in that order; junction bases with no gene match: 10. This CDR3 has 14 amino acids. The CDR3 DNA reads TGCGCCAGCAGCTCACAGGGGCCCACAGAGGAGCAGTTCTTC. Its protein is CASSSQGPTEEQFF.